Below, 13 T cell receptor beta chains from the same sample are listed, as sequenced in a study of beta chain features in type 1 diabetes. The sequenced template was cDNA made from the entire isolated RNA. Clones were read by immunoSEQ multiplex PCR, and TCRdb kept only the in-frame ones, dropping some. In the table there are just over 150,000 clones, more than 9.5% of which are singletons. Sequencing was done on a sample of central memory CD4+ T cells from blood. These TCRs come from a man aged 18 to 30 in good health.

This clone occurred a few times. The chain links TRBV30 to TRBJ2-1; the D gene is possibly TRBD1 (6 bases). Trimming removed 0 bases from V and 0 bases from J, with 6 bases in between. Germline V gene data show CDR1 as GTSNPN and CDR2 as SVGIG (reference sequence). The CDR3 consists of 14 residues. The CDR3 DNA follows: TGTGCCTGGAGTGTACAGGGCTCCTACAATGAGCAGTTCTTC. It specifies CAWSVQGSYNEQFF. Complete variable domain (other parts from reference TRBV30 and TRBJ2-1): SQTIHQWPATLVQPVGSPLSLECTVEGTSNPNLYWYRQAAGRGLQLLFYSVGIGQISSEVPQNLSASRPQDRQFILSSKKLLLSDSGFYLCAWSVQGSYNEQFFGPGTRLTVL.

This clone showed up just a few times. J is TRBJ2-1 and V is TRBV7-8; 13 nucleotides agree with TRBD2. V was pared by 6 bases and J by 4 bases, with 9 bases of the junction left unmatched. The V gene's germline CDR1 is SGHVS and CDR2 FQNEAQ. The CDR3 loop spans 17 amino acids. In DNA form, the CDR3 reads TGTGCCAGCAGTCTCAGACTAGCGGGAGGAAGGTACAATGAGCAGTTCTTC. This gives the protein CASSLRLAGGRYNEQFF. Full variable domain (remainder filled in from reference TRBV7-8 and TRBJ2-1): GAGVSQSPRYKVAKRGQDVALRCDPISGHVSLFWYQQALGQGPEFLTYFQNEAQLDKSGLPSDRFFAERPEGSVSTLKIQRTQQEDSAVYLCASSLRLAGGRYNEQFFGPGTRLTVL.

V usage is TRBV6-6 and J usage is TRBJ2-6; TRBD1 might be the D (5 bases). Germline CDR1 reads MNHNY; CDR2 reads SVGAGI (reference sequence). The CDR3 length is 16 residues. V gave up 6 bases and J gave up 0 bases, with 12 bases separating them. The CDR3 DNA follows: TGTGCCAGCAGCCCTCCCACAGGCTCTGGGGCCAACGTCCTGACTTTC. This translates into CASSPPTGSGANVLTF.

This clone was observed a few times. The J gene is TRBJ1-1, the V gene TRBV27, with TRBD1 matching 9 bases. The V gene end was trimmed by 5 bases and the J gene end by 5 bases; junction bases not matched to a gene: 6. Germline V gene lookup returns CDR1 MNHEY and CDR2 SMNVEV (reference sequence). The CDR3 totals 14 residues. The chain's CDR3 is CASSPGTGWTEAFF. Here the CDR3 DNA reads TGTGCCAGCAGTCCCGGGACAGGGTGGACTGAAGCTTTCTTT.

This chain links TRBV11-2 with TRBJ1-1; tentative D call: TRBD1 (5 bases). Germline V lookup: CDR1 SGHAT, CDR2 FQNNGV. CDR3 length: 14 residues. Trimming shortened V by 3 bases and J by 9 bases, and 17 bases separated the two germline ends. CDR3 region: CASSFFRGGRKAFF. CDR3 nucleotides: TGTGCCAGCAGCTTTTTTAGGGGTGGACGTAAAGCTTTCTTT.

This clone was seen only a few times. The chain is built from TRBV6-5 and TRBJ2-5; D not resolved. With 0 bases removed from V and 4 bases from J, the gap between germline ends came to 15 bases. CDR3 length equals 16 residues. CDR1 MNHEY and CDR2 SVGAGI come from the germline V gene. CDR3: CASSYSIRVWGETQYF. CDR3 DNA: TGTGCCAGCAGTTACTCGATTAGGGTCTGGGGAGAGACCCAGTACTTC.

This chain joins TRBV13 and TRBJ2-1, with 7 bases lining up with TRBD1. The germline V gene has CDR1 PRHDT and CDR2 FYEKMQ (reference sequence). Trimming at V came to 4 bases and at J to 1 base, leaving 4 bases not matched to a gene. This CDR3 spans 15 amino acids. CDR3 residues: CASSSQGLSYNEQFF. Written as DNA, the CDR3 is TGTGCCAGCAGCTCACAGGGGCTATCCTACAATGAGCAGTTCTTC. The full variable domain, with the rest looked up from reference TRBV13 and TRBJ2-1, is AAGVIQSPRHLIKEKRETATLKCYPIPRHDTVYWYQQGPGQDPQFLISFYEKMQSDKGSIPDRFSAQQFSDYHSELNMSSLELGDSALYFCASSSQGLSYNEQFFGPGTRLTVL.

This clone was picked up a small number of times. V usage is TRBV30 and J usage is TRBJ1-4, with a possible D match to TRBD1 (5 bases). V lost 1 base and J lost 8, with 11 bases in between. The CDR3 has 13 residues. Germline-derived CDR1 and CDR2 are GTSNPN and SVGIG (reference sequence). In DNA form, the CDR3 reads TGTGCCTGGAGTGAAGGCCGGGGCGAAAAACTGTTTTTT. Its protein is CAWSEGRGEKLFF. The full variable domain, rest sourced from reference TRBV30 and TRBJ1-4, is SQTIHQWPATLVQPVGSPLSLECTVEGTSNPNLYWYRQAAGRGLQLLFYSVGIGQISSEVPQNLSASRPQDRQFILSSKKLLLSDSGFYLCAWSEGRGEKLFFGSGTQLSVL.

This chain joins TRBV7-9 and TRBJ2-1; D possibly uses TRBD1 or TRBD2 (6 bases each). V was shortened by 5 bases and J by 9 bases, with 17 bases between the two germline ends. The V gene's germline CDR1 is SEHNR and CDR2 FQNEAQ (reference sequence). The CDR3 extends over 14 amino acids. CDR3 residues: CASSLLEGVGEQFF. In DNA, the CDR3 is TGTGCCAGCAGCCTCCTGGAGGGGGTAGGTGAGCAGTTCTTC. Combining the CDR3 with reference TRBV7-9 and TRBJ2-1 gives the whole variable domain DTGVSQNPRHKITKRGQNVTFRCDPISEHNRLYWYRQTLGQGPEFLTYFQNEAQLEKSRLLSDRFSAERPKGSFSTLEIQRTEQGDSAMYLCASSLLEGVGEQFFGPGTRLTVL.

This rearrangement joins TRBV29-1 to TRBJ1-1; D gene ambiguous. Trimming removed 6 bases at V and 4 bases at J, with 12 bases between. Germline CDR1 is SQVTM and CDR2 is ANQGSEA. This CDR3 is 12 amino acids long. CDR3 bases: TGCAGCGTCGTCGGTCTGGGCACTGAAGCTTTCTTT. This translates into CSVVGLGTEAFF.

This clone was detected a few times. The CDR3 DNA reads TGTGCCAGCATTGCGGGCCAAGAGACCCAGTACTTC. Its translation: CASIAGQETQYF. The rearrangement links TRBV28 to TRBJ2-5, with D perhaps matching TRBD2 (5 bases). V was shortened by 7 bases and J by 1 base, with 7 bases between the two germline ends. CDR1 and CDR2 from the germline V gene are MDHEN and SYDVKM. The CDR3 extends over 12 amino acids.

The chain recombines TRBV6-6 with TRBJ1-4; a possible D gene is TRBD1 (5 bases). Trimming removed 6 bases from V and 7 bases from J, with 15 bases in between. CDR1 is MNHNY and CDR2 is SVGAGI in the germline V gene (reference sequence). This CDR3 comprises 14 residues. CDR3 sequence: CASSGAGLGEKLFF. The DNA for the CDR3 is TGTGCCAGCAGCGGGGCAGGACTGGGTGAAAAACTGTTTTTT.

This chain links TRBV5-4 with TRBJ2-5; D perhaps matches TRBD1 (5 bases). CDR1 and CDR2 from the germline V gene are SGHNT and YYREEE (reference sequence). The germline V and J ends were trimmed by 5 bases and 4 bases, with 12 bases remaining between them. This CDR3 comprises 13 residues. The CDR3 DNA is TGTGCCAGCAGTTCGGACACGGGAGAGACCCAGTACTTC. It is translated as CASSSDTGETQYF.